This T cell receptor beta chain was found in a study of CD8 T cells in ankylosing spondylitis. General study findings and limits: Prior work had noted some motif variants in reactive arthritis blood and synovial fluid. Clones linked to disease were reported to show significant enrichment in matched ankylosing spondylitis synovial fluid. A motif in TCR beta, a set of eight highly homologous variants, appeared characteristic of ankylosing spondylitis blood.

Losses at the gene ends were 4 bases for V and 5 bases for J; bases not matched to a gene: 5. There are 14 residues in the CDR3. The germline CDR1 and CDR2 sequences are SGHRS and YFSETQ. Ten or more counts support this clonotype. Its antigen is unknown. With molecular barcodes, quantitative 5'-RACE was used to make the TCR beta libraries. MiXCR, run by TCRdb on the 5' RACE reads, gives a single entry per CDR3 protein. The repertoire holds roughly 180,000 distinct CDR3 sequences, with roughly 11% as singletons. This clonotype was obtained from a male donor with ankylosing spondylitis or in good health (not recorded which). The sample was blood, either unsorted or a sorted T cell fraction (not recorded which). J is TRBJ1-5 and V is TRBV5-1; 8 bases are a match to TRBD1. The CDR3 region has the DNA TGCGCCAGCAGCAGTACAGGGGGAGATCAGCCCCAGCATTTT. Translated: CASSSTGGDQPQHF.